This T cell receptor beta chain was captured in a study of blood T cell repertoires in COVID-19. Germline V gives CDR1 SGHTA, CDR2 FQGNSA. V was cut by 2 bases and J by 4 bases, with 5 bases left in between. The CDR3 totals 12 residues. Original analysis: By means of reference gene primer amplification, nucleated cell counts were estimated. Data came from immunoSEQ multiplex PCR; TCRdb stores just in-frame clones and leaves some out. That table supplies the V and J calls and clone size; D and trimming were determined from the DNA. The table has approximately 140,000 clones, more than 70% seen once. This sequence joins TRBV7-2 and TRBJ1-2; no clear D gene. The TCR was taken from a man in his 60s with active or convalescent COVID-19. Specimen: peripheral blood. The CDR3 loop reads CASSLNGYGYTF. The CDR3 DNA sequence: TGTGCCAGCAGCTTAAACGGCTATGGCTACACCTTC.